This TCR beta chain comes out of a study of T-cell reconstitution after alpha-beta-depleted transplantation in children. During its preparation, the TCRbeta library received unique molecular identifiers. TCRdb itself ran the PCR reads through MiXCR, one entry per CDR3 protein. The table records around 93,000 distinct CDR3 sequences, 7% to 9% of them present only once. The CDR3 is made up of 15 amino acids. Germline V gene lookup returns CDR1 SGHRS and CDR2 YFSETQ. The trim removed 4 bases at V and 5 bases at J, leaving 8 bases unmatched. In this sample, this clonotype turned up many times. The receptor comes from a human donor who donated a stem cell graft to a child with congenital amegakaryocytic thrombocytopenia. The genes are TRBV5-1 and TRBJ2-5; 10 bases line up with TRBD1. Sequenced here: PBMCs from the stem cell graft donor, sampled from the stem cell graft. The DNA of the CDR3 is TGCGCCAGCAGCCCGCAGACAGGGGGCGACGAGACCCAGTACTTC. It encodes CASSPQTGGDETQYF.